This TCR beta chain was identified during a study of beta chain features in type 1 diabetes listed by TCRdb under 2018. For the wider study: Patients and healthy donors did not differ in mean age, gender distribution, total cell number or subset yield. A total of approximately 100,000,000 sorted cells were examined across all samples, and the number of cells per subset was strongly correlated with RNA yield. The study compared TCRB repertoires of sorted circulating CD4+ T cell subsets between recently diagnosed type 1 diabetes patients and matched healthy donors. Whereas all 28 donors provided naive and central memory subsets, regulatory and stem cell-like memory subsets were isolated from just 8 patients and roughly eight healthy donors.

Details on this clone: What antigen it recognizes has not been identified. Base-call qualities are not available, and no considerably larger clone is one nucleotide away.

The High Capacity cDNA Reverse Transcription Kit was used to reverse transcribe all of the isolated RNA, meaning that expressed TCRB transcripts were what got sequenced. Deep immunoSEQ sequencing was applied to naive, central memory and regulatory T cell samples, giving an average of about 3.4 million total reads per sample. Sorted cells were lysed in RLT buffer and RNA was extracted with DNase-treated RNeasy Micro or Mini kits, depending on cell number. Each cell subset was processed separately to prevent cross-contamination, with patient and healthy donor samples processed together. TCRB sequences were amplified from cDNA with the immunoSEQ multiplex PCR, producing 87-bp fragments spanning the CDR3 region. The amplicons were sequenced using the Illumina HiSeq platform. In the original analysis: PCR bias was computationally corrected using synthetic template baselines, reads within Hamming distance 2 were collapsed, and singletons that could not be merged were discarded. Reads were aligned against IMGT to assign V, D and J genes, CDR3 length and insertions or deletions at six rearrangement sites. Within each subset, clonotype counts were normalized to the number of sorted cells before true diversity and Gini coefficients were calculated with the tcR R package. The overlap coefficient, calculated on TCRB nucleotide sequences, was used to measure repertoire sharing. Entries here come from immuneACCESS through TCRdb and include only in-frame sequences with V and J called. Some clones fail to appear in such tables; in the studies checked, an unresolved V gene covers under half of the shortfall, and the cause of the remainder is unknown. The DNA gave D and trimming, while V, J and clone size come from that table. This sample is represented by about 370,000 clones; 8.5% to 10% of them were singletons. Less than 0.65% of the sample rests with the top ten.

Each donor gave one peripheral blood draw, averaging approximately 110 mL, which was collected into heparinised tubes. A BD FACSAria II and a panel including CD45RO, CCR7, CD25, CD127, CD95 and CD27 were used to sort naive, central memory, regulatory and stem cell-like memory CD4+ T cells. Purity was above 98% for every sorted population. PBMCs were isolated right away by Lymphoprep density gradient centrifugation and were stained directly, without culture. Samples were stained and sorted in pairs, with one healthy donor and one patient per experiment, so that batch effects were minimized. The paper as a whole reports these results and caveats: Naive, central memory and regulatory TCRB repertoires appeared to be more similar among patients than among healthy donors. At VDJ recombination sites, type 1 diabetes patients had fewer insertions and more deleted nucleotides, which implies abnormalities in thymic rearrangement. PCR might favor shorter templates, but patient and control samples were amplified and corrected together, so any skew would affect both groups equally. Because cDNA rather than genomic DNA was sequenced, highly expressing activated cells could have been over-represented, although no difference in activation and CD3 levels was found between groups. Because the HLA sub-analyses included only small numbers of individuals, any influence of HLA type on TCRB rearrangement was left unresolved. In all four CD4+ subsets, TCRB CDR3 length was moderately but significantly shorter in type 1 diabetes patients.

From the germline V gene, CDR1 is KGHSH and CDR2 is LQKENI. Clipping removes 7 bases from V and 7 bases from J, with 9 as the unmatched junction base count. The CDR3 starts with the cysteine, ends with the phenylalanine, and has 13 residues. The entry retains the CDR3 DNA only, 39 bases that are in frame from base 1. The sequenced sample consisted of central memory CD4+ T cells from blood. This clonotype was obtained from a young man with type 1 diabetes. The chain links TRBV18 with TRBJ1-1; TRBD1 agrees with 7 junctional bases. This receptor has the CDR3 CASFEQRQGEAFF. The DNA sequence is given as TGTGCCAGCTTTGAGCAGAGACAGGGTGAAGCTTTCTTT.